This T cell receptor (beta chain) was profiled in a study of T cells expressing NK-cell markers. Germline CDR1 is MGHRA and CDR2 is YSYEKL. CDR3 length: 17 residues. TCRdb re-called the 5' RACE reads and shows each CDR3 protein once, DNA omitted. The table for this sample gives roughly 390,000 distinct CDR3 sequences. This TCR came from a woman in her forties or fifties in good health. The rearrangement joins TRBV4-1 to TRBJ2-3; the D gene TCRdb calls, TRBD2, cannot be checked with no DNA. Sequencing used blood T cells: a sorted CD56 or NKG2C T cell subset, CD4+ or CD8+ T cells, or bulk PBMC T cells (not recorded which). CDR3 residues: CASSQGPPAGGLDTQYF.